Many counts were recorded for the clone carrying this TCR beta chain. The sample is drawn from a study of T cells after yellow fever vaccination. V was trimmed by 1 base and J by 5 bases, leaving 8 bases between them. CDR3 length: 12 residues. Germline values: CDR1 SQVTM, CDR2 ANQGSEA. Study results and limitations: Though weaker, the secondary response peaked faster, on day 5 versus 15. The booster saw the reappearance of most primary-vaccination clones (roughly 96% CD4, 88% CD8).

In TCRdb, the 5' RACE reads were re-called with MiXCR into one record per CDR3 protein. The profile covers roughly 28,000 distinct CDR3 sequences, with roughly 4.5% appearing a single time and about 40% taken by the ten largest. The origin of this receptor is a man between 18 and 35 years old who received the YFV17D yellow fever vaccine. The sequences come from PBMCs, either bulk or a sorted T-cell subset (CD4+, CD8+, memory, or dextramer-sorted; not recorded which), collected on the day of the yellow fever booster vaccination. J is TRBJ2-5 and V is TRBV29-1; the D is unclear. CDR3 in amino acids: CSVEVVRETQYF. CDR3 sequence (DNA): TGCAGCGTTGAAGTAGTTAGGGAGACCCAGTACTTC. Full variable domain (remainder filled in from reference TRBV29-1 and TRBJ2-5): SAVISQKPSRDICQRGTSLTIQCQVDSQVTMMFWYRQQPGQSLTLIATANQGSEATYESGFVIDKFPISRPNLTFSTLTVSNMSPEDSSIYLCSVEVVRETQYFGPGTRLLVL.